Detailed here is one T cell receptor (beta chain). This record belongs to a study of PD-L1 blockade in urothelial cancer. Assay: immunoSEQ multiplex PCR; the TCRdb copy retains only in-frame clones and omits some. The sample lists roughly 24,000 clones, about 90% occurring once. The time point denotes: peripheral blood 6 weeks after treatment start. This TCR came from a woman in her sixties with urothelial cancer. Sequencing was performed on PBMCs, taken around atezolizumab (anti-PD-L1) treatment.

The CDR3 DNA is TGTGCCAGCAGTGAGTATCAGGTGCTGGGCGAGCAGTACTTC. Translating it yields CASSEYQVLGEQYF. This rearrangement joins TRBV6-1 to TRBJ2-7; no firm D call. The germline V gene has CDR1 MNHNS and CDR2 SASEGT. There are 14 residues in the CDR3. Between the trimmed V and J ends, which lost 3 bases and 6 bases, there was a span of 15 bases.